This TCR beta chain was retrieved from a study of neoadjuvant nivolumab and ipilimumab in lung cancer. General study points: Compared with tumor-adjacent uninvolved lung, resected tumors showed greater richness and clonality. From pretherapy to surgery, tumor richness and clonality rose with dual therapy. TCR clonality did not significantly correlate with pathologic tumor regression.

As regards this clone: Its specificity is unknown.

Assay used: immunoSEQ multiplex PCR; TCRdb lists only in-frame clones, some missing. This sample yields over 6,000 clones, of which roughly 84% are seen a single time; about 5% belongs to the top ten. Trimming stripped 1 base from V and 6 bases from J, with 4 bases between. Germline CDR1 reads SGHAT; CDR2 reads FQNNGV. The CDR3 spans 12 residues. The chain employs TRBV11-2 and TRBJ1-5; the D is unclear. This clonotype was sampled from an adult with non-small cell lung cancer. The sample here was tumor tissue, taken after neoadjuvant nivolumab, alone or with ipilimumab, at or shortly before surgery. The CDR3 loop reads CASSLGIQPQHF. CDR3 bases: TGTGCCAGCAGCTTAGGGATTCAGCCCCAGCATTTT.